This entry concerns a single T cell receptor (beta chain). Its specificity is not known. This sample was included in a study of early stage breast cancer tumors. Overall study: Of roughly 17 invasive breast tumors, more than ten were hormone receptor-positive, HER2-negative. The ER+/PR+/HER2- tumors included 7 to 9 ductal and four lobular carcinomas.

Findings and caveats of the study: Tumors had about 2.5-fold higher T cell density and higher clonality than adjacent normal breast tissue.

V was clipped by 0 bases and J by 5 bases; unmatched bases: 5. In germline, CDR1 is SGDLS, CDR2 YYNGEE. CDR3 length equals 15 residues. Profiling relied on immunoSEQ multiplex PCR, and the TCRdb table lists in-frame clones only, not all of them. The sample has tens of thousands of clones; about 59% are singletons. Specimen: breast tumor tissue. The receptor was isolated from a person aged 45 to 59 with breast cancer. The genes are TRBV9 and TRBJ2-5; 9 nucleotides align to TRBD2. The CDR3 DNA reads as TGTGCCAGCAGCGTAGATAGCGGGAGAGGGGAGACCCAGTACTTC. Protein product: CASSVDSGRGETQYF.